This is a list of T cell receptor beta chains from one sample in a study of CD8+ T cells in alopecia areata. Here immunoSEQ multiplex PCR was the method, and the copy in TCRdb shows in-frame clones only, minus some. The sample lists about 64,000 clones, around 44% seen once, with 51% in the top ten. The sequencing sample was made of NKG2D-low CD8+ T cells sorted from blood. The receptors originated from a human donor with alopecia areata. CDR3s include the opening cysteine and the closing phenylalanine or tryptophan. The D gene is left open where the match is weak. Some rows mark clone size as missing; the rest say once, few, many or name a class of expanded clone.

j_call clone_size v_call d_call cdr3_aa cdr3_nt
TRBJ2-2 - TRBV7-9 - CASENLRGELFF TGTGCCAGTGAAAATCTTCGCGGGGAGCTGTTTTTT
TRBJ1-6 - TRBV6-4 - CASSDSGNSPLHF TGTGCCAGCAGTGACTCGGGGAATTCACCCCTCCACTTT
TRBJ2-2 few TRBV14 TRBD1 CASSREDRGLTGELFF TGTGCCAGCAGCCGGGAAGACAGGGGCCTCACCGGGGAGCTGTTTTTT
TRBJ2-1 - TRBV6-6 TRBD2 CASSLAGPPTGEQFF TGTGCCAGCAGTTTAGCGGGGCCCCCCACGGGGGAGCAGTTCTTC
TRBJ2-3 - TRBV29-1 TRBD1 CSVLDRGDQDTQYF TGCAGCGTCCTGGACAGGGGGGATCAAGATACGCAGTATTTT
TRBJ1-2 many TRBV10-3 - CASSYVGDGYTF TGTGCCAGCAGTTACGTCGGGGATGGCTACACCTTC
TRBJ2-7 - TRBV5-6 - CASSRSSRVGQYF TGTGCCAGCAGCCGATCCTCCAGGGTTGGGCAGTACTTC
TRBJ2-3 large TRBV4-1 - CASSPHQLGLARDTQYF TGCGCCAGCAGCCCGCATCAGCTGGGCCTAGCTCGGGATACGCAGTATTTT
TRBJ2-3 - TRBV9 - CASSAEDHTDTQYF TGTGCCAGCAGCGCGGAGGACCACACAGATACGCAGTATTTT
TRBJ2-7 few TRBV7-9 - CASSLGAERAYEQYF TGTGCCAGCAGCTTAGGGGCCGAGAGGGCCTACGAGCAGTACTTC
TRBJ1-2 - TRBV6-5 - CASGDWINYGYTF TGTGCCAGCGGGGATTGGATAAACTATGGCTACACCTTC
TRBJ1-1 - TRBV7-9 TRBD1 CASSPRQGGTEAFF TGTGCCAGCAGCCCCCGACAGGGAGGGACTGAAGCTTTCTTT
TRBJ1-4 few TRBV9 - CASSVGNREKLFF TGTGCCAGCAGCGTAGGGAACCGTGAAAAACTGTTTTTT
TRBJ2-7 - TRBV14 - CASRGGLSYEQYF TGTGCCAGTAGAGGGGGGCTCTCCTACGAGCAGTACTTC
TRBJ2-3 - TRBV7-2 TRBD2 CASSRLAGVTDTQYF TGTGCCAGCAGCAGACTAGCGGGAGTTACAGATACGCAGTATTTT
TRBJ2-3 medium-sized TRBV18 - CASSPEEKLKTDTQYF TGTGCCAGCTCACCAGAAGAAAAACTGAAGACAGATACGCAGTATTTT
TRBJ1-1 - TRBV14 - CASSPGRYTEAFF TGTGCCAGCAGCCCGGGTCGGTACACTGAAGCTTTCTTT
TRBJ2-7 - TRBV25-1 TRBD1 CASSWTGGSDEQYF TGTGCCAGCAGTTGGACAGGGGGCTCCGACGAGCAGTACTTC
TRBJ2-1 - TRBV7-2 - CASSLGRNEQFF TGTGCCAGCAGCTTAGGCCGCAACGAGCAGTTCTTC
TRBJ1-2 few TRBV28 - CASSPAVSVDYGYTF TGTGCCAGCAGCCCCGCGGTTAGTGTTGACTATGGCTACACCTTC
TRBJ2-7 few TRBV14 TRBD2 CASSEIAGGPYEQYF TGTGCCAGCAGCGAAATAGCGGGGGGGCCTTACGAGCAGTACTTC
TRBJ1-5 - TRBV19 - CAGGPTLYQPQHF TGTGCCGGAGGGCCAACGCTATATCAGCCCCAGCATTTT
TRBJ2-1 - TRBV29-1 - CSVSRDTTNEQFF TGCAGCGTCAGCCGGGACACGACCAATGAGCAGTTCTTC